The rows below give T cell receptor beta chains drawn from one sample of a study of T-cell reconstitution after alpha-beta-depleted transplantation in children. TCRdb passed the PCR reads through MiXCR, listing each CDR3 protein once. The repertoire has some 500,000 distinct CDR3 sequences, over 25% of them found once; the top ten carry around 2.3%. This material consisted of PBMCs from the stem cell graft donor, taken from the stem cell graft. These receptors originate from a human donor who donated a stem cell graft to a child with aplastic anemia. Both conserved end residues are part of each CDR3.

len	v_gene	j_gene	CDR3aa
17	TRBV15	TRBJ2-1	CATSRGGGNLFANEQFF
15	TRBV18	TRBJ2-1	CASSPLEHFYNEQFF
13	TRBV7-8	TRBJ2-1	CASSLTEHNEQFF
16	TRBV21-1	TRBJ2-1	CASRGEGGTSYNEQFF
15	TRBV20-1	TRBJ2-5	CSALGGAGVQETQYF
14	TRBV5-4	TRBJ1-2	CASNEGLADGGYTF
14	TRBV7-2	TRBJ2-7	CASSFSTDSYEQYF
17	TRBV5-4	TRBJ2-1	CASSLVSSVTSYNEQFF
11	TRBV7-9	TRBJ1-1	CAHNWGTEAFF
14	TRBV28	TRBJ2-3	CASSTAGGPDTQYF
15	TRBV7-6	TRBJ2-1	CASSPGTRPVNEQFF
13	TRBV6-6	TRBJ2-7	CASSYSIRYEQYF
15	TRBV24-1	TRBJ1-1	CATSDHRTGDTEAFF
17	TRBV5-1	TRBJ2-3	CASSLGGSKSARDTQYF
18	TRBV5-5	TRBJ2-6	CASSLGRDTIPGANVLTF
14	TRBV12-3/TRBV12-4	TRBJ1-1	CASSYRGRNTEAFF
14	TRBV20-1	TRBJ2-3	CSAGRTGRTDTQYF
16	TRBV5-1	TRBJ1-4	CASSSTTGTGGEKLFF
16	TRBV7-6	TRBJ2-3	CASSLDAPTSTDTQYF
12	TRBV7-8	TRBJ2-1	CASSPGQGLGFF
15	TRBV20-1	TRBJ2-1	CSASTPARSYNEQFF
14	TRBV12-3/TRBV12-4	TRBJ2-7	CASSSGTGIYEQYF
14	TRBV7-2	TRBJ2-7	CASSLFQGAYEQYF
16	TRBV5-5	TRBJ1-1	CASSFSRVWGDTEAFF
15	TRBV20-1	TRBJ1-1	CSARHPREGNTEAFF
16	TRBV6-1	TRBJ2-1	CASSADWLDIDNEQFF
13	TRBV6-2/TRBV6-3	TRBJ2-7	CASSPSSGYEQYF
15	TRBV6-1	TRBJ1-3	CASSEQGQTGNTIYF
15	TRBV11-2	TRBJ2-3	CASSLRTGVTDTQYF
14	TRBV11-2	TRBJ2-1	CASRDTSGSNEQFF
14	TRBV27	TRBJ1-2	CASSLDPVRQGYTF
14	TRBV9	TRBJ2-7	CASSVDGGNYEQYF
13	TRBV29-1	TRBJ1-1	CSVAQGPNTEAFF
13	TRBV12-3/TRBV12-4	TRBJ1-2	CASSFRENYGYTF
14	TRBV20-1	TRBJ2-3	CSARVPLNADTQYF
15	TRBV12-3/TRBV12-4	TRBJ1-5	CASSLYAGRNQPQHF
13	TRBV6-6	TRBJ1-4	CATTGQFGEKLFF
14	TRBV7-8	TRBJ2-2	CASSLGGLTGELFF
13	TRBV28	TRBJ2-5	CASGSTNQETQYF
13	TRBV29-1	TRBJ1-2	CSVGREPGQGYTF
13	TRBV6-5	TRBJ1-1	CASIKWGNTEAFF
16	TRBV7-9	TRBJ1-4	CASSSRGQTTNEKLFF
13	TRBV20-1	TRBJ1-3	CSARGSVGNTIYF
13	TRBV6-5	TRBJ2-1	CASSYSASGEQFF
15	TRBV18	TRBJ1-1	CASSPPDRAGIEAFF
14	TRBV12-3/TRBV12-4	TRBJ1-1	CASSLPLLNTEAFF
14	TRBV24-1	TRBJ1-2	CATLGIAIVGGYTF
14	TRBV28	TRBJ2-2	CASTIYGLTGELFF
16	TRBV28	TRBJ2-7	CASSSPLTSSMLEQYF
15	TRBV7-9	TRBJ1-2	CASSPKTGEFGGYTF
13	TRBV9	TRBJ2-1	CASSAGPGNEQFF
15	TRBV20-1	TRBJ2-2	CSARDQGPNTGELFF
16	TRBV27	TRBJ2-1	CASSSSSGRRLAEQFF
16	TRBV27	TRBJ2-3	CASSPLDRVSTDTQYF
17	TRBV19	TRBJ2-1	CASSPFGLAGDYNEQFF